This T cell receptor (beta chain) was identified during a study of cytomegalovirus exposure and HLA in healthy donors. Study-wide findings and caveats: Later analysis showed most CMV-associated TCR beta chains appearing HLA-restricted. Cytomegalovirus association was listed for 164 TCR beta chains.

The PCR contained 60 Vbeta and 13 Jbeta primers. Profiling relied on immunoSEQ multiplex PCR, and the TCRdb table lists in-frame clones only, not all of them. The table has 75,000 to 95,000 clones, 70% to 85% seen once. Points on this clone: Its target is unknown.

The CDR3 is made up of 15 amino acids. This TCR derives from a man younger than 35 in good health and CMV-seronegative. This chain connects TRBV12-1 to TRBJ1-5; the D call in the table, TRBD1, was not verified against the DNA. TRBV12-1 is recorded as a pseudogene. The specimen was PBMCs. The CDR3 DNA reads TGTGCCAGCAGCTTCAGGGGCCAACAGAATCAGCCCCAGCATTTT. Translating it yields CASSFRGQQNQPQHF.